This T cell receptor beta chain was recorded in a study of Graves' ophthalmopathy and Graves' hyperthyroidism. In this sample, this clonotype turned up many times. The antigen remains undetermined. The CDR3 has 17 residues. Germline CDR1 is MNHEY and CDR2 is SVGAGI. V shed 2 bases and J shed 1 base, with 17 bases lying between them. Study results and caveats: Detection in blood was also observed for most expanded thyroid clonotypes above 0.001 frequency.

RNA served as the template for amplifying TCR beta CDR3 regions. HTBI primers primed a first-round RT-PCR, and a second-round multiplex PCR followed. TCRdb called the multiplex PCR reads again in MiXCR, with one record for every CDR3 protein. The sample consists of about 180,000 distinct CDR3 sequences, 37% of them appearing once. The clonotype originates from a woman in her 40s with Graves' ophthalmopathy. V and J are TRBV6-5 and TRBJ1-1; D ambiguous. Material: peripheral blood. Written as DNA, the CDR3 is TGTGCCAGCAGTTACGGGTCCTCAGTCTCCACGAACACTGAAGCTTTCTTT. It specifies CASSYGSSVSTNTEAFF.